This is a list of T cell receptor beta chains from one sample in a study of CD8 T cells in Susac syndrome. MiXCR, applied by TCRdb to the immunoSEQ multiplex PCR reads, yields one record per CDR3 protein. The table includes about 300,000 distinct CDR3 sequences, 70% to 90% detected once. Source material: CD8+ T cells from PBMCs. These receptors all stem from a human donor with multiple sclerosis. Both conserved end residues are part of each CDR3.

V	J	CDR3
TRBV19	TRBJ2-7	CASSMGGRAGEQYF
TRBV7-3	TRBJ2-2	CASSLRGTRNRTPGSCFF
TRBV30	TRBJ2-2	CAWSWLNTGELFF
TRBV20-1	TRBJ2-1	CSARGPGTSVSNEQFF
TRBV18	TRBJ2-3	CASSPGRSPGIPDTQYF
TRBV7-9	TRBJ2-7	CASTDSYEQYF
TRBV27	TRBJ2-7	CASSLIVGGQAYEQYF
TRBV28	TRBJ2-7	CASSLFRLGTSGTYEQYF
TRBV19	TRBJ2-1	CASRPETGTYNEQFF
TRBV4-3	TRBJ2-7	CASSQGTNSYEQYF
TRBV20-1	TRBJ2-1	CSARENEQFF
TRBV28	TRBJ1-5	CASSWDPRDPRVVGHF
TRBV29-1	TRBJ2-3	CSVDLAGEGSTDTQYF
TRBV29-1	TRBJ1-1	CSADRDLEGFF
TRBV12-3/TRBV12-4	TRBJ2-3	CASGPGGTGTDTQYF
TRBV7-6	TRBJ2-5	CASSLGGLGGFQETQYF
TRBV27	TRBJ2-3	CASSFGRVTDTQYF
TRBV7-6	TRBJ1-3	CASSLADGNTIYF
TRBV11-2	TRBJ1-1	CASSRGTGGTEAFF
TRBV7-9	TRBJ2-1	CASSSLSVPSSYNEQFF
TRBV29-1	TRBJ2-1	CSVESLGQGASYNEQFF
TRBV7-6	TRBJ2-1	CASFSEAGSYNEQFF
TRBV4-1	TRBJ1-1	CASREGSGSTAFF
TRBV7-2	TRBJ2-7	CASSPGQFYEQYF
TRBV20-1	TRBJ1-5	CSARARTGNPQHF
TRBV2	TRBJ1-1	CASTTGPRYTEAFF
TRBV4-1	TRBJ1-1	CASSQAGLSNTEAFF
TRBV23-1	TRBJ2-1	CASSQSALGTGDYNEQFF